This is a list of T cell receptor beta chains from one sample in a study of T cell changes during pregnancy in multiple sclerosis. TCRdb keeps only in-frame clones here, not all; method: immunoSEQ multiplex PCR. This sample has about 15,000 clones, with around 83% found just once. Sequenced material: CD8+ T cells from peripheral blood mononuclear cells, taken after pregnancy. These receptors were taken from a female donor in good health, enrolled as a control in a pregnancy study. CDR3s include the opening cysteine and the closing phenylalanine or tryptophan. The D gene is left open where the match is weak. A clone size is listed for some rows: how often the clone was seen (once, few, many), or a class if it is expanded.

abundance,j_gene,v_gene,d_gene,CDR3nt,CDR3aa
-,TRBJ2-5,TRBV5-1,-,TGCGCCAGCAGCTCGCGGGGGACAGGATTACAAGAGACCCAGTACTTC,CASSSRGTGLQETQYF
-,TRBJ2-5,TRBV27,TRBD2,TGTGCCAGCACCCCCTTGCGGGGGGGGAACCAAGAGACCCAGTACTTC,CASTPLRGGNQETQYF
-,TRBJ1-2,TRBV7-9,-,TGTGCCAGCAGCTTAGTCCAGGGCACCACCAGTGGCTACACCTTC,CASSLVQGTTSGYTF
-,TRBJ1-5,TRBV6-1,-,TGTGCCAGCAGTGTTGAGGATAGCAATCAGCCCCAGCATTTT,CASSVEDSNQPQHF
-,TRBJ1-2,TRBV28,-,TGTGCCACTAAACGCGGCAACTATGGCTACACCTTC,CATKRGNYGYTF
few,TRBJ2-6,TRBV5-6,-,TGTGCCAGCAGCCTCGGCTTCGGGGGGGCCAACGTCCTGACTTTC,CASSLGFGGANVLTF
-,TRBJ2-3,TRBV5-1,TRBD2,TGCGCCAGCAGAACCGGGACTAGCGGGAGCGATAAAGATACGCAGTATTTT,CASRTGTSGSDKDTQYF
-,TRBJ2-7,TRBV10-1,-,TGCGCCAGCAGTGAGTCAGAGCCGCTCGAGCAGTACTTC,CASSESEPLEQYF
-,TRBJ1-4,TRBV7-9,TRBD1,TGTGCCAGCAGCTCCATGGGACAGGGTAATGAAAAACTGTTTTTT,CASSSMGQGNEKLFF
-,TRBJ1-1,TRBV2,-,TGTGCCAGCGCCCGAAGTGTTGGGGGCTTAGCTTTCTTT,CASARSVGGLAFF
-,TRBJ1-1,TRBV10-3,-,TGTGCCATCAGTGAGTGGCAGGGGAGGGACACTGAAGCTTTCTTT,CAISEWQGRDTEAFF
-,TRBJ2-3,TRBV29-1,TRBD1,TGCAGCGTTGATAGTCTACAGGGGAGATCAGATACGCAGTATTTT,CSVDSLQGRSDTQYF
-,TRBJ1-1,TRBV6-5,-,TGTGCCAGCAGCTTAACAGGGAACACTGAAGCTTTCTTT,CASSLTGNTEAFF
-,TRBJ1-5,TRBV11-2,TRBD1,TGTGCCAGCAGCGTAGGGACAGGGGTTCGCAATCAGCCCCAGCATTTT,CASSVGTGVRNQPQHF
-,TRBJ2-5,TRBV5-1,-,TGCGCCAGCAGCTTCGGTGGGGGGTACCAAGAGACCCAGTACTTC,CASSFGGGYQETQYF
-,TRBJ2-1,TRBV14,TRBD2,TGTGCCAGCAGCCAAGATTTCTGGACTAGCGGCCCTAAACGGTGGAATGAGCAGTTCTTC,CASSQDFWTSGPKRWNEQFF
few,TRBJ1-1,TRBV6-1,-,TGTGCCAGCAGTACCAGGGGCGCTGAAGCTTTCTTT,CASSTRGAEAFF
-,TRBJ2-7,TRBV6-1,-,TGTGCCAGCAGTGAAGACACCGGAGCCTTCTACGAGCAGTACTTC,CASSEDTGAFYEQYF
-,TRBJ2-7,TRBV2,TRBD2,TGTGCCAGCAGGAGTCCCAGCGGGAGGACGACCTACGAGCAGTACTTC,CASRSPSGRTTYEQYF
-,TRBJ2-1,TRBV15,TRBD2,TGTGCCACCAGCAGATACCGCGGGGGTTCCTACAATGAGCAGTTCTTC,CATSRYRGGSYNEQFF
-,TRBJ2-6,TRBV29-1,TRBD2,TGCAGCGTGTGGACTAGCGGGTCTGGGGCCAACGTCCTGACTTTC,CSVWTSGSGANVLTF
-,TRBJ2-2,TRBV29-1,TRBD2,TGCAGCGTTGAAGGGACTAGCGGGAGTACCTACACCGGGGAGCTGTTTTTT,CSVEGTSGSTYTGELFF
-,TRBJ2-1,TRBV19,TRBD1,TGTGCCAGTAGTGGGAGAGGACAGGGGGGCTACAATGAGCAGTTCTTC,CASSGRGQGGYNEQFF
-,TRBJ2-7,TRBV6-5,-,TGTGCCAGCAGTTACTTGGGGGCGGCCCATTACGAGCAGTACTTC,CASSYLGAAHYEQYF
-,TRBJ2-3,TRBV5-1,TRBD2,TGCGCCAGCAGCTTAATCACGGGGGGGAGCACAGATACGCAGTATTTT,CASSLITGGSTDTQYF
-,TRBJ1-6,TRBV27,-,TGTGCCAGCAGTTTATACGGGTATAATTCACCCCTCCACTTT,CASSLYGYNSPLHF
-,TRBJ1-2,TRBV7-9,TRBD1,TGTGCCAGCAGCTTACTGCAGGGGGCTAACTATGGCTACACCTTC,CASSLLQGANYGYTF
few,TRBJ2-1,TRBV6-4,TRBD2,TGTGCCAGCAGTAAAAGCGGGGACTACAATGAGCAGTTCTTC,CASSKSGDYNEQFF
-,TRBJ2-7,TRBV12-5,-,TGTGCTAGTGTCAGACAGGTCTACGAGCAGTACTTC,CASVRQVYEQYF
-,TRBJ2-5,TRBV6-6,TRBD1,TGTGCCAGCAGTTACTACGGGACAGACCAAGAGACCCAGTACTTC,CASSYYGTDQETQYF
-,TRBJ1-1,TRBV27,TRBD1,TGTGCCAGCAGTCGCGCTACACAGGGGGCGAACACTGAAGCTTTCTTT,CASSRATQGANTEAFF
-,TRBJ2-5,TRBV28,TRBD1,TGTGCCAGCAGTTCCCCCGGGACAGACATCCAAGAGACCCAGTACTTC,CASSSPGTDIQETQYF
-,TRBJ2-2,TRBV25-1,TRBD1,TGTGCCAGCAGTGAATTGTGGGGCGACAGGGGACAAGGCGGGGAGCTGTTTTTT,CASSELWGDRGQGGELFF
-,TRBJ1-3,TRBV19,-,TGTGCCAGTGGGGGCGGAGGATTAAACACCATATATTTT,CASGGGGLNTIYF
-,TRBJ2-1,TRBV6-4,TRBD2,TGTGCCAGCAGTCCGCTAGCGGGGGGGCCGATGGATGAGCAGTTCTTC,CASSPLAGGPMDEQFF
-,TRBJ2-1,TRBV27,-,TGTGCCAGCAGTGGGTCCGAGACTAGATTTTATGAGCAGTTCTTC,CASSGSETRFYEQFF
-,TRBJ1-6,TRBV5-1,-,TGCGCCAGCAGCTTCGTAGGCGACAGCCATAATTCACCCCTCCACTTT,CASSFVGDSHNSPLHF
once,TRBJ2-7,TRBV14,-,TGTGCCAGCAGCCAAGAGTACAGGGAACTGTACGAGCAGTACTTC,CASSQEYRELYEQYF
-,TRBJ2-1,TRBV23-1,TRBD1,TGCGCCAGCAGTCAAGGGACAGGCCGGTTGAGTATCGATGAGCAGTTCTTC,CASSQGTGRLSIDEQFF
few,TRBJ2-7,TRBV6-5,-,TGTGCCAGCAGTGTGACAGATCGGTCCTACGAGCAGTACTTC,CASSVTDRSYEQYF
-,TRBJ1-2,TRBV28,-,TGTGCCAGCAGCCGTTGGGGGGAGGAAACCTATGGCTACACCTTC,CASSRWGEETYGYTF
once,TRBJ2-5,TRBV19,TRBD2,TGTGCCAGTAGTATAGGACTAGCGGGGGACTCGTTTCGGGAGACCCAGTACTTC,CASSIGLAGDSFRETQYF
-,TRBJ2-3,TRBV4-2,TRBD2,TGTGCCAGCAGCTTTTTAGGTAACCTAGCGGGGGATACGCAGTATTTT,CASSFLGNLAGDTQYF
-,TRBJ2-1,TRBV4-1,TRBD2,TGCGCCAGCAGCCAACCTGGCGGGGGGACCAACGGGGAGCAGTTCTTC,CASSQPGGGTNGEQFF
-,TRBJ1-5,TRBV7-2,-,TGTGCCAGCAATTCAGGCAATCAGCCCCAGCATTTT,CASNSGNQPQHF
medium-sized,TRBJ2-7,TRBV11-2,TRBD1,TGTGCCAGCAGTCGCGGGACAGGGAGTGAGCAGTACTTC,CASSRGTGSEQYF
-,TRBJ2-2,TRBV7-2,-,TGTGCCAGCAGCTTTAACCGGGAGCCTGGCGGGGAGCTGTTTTTT,CASSFNREPGGELFF
-,TRBJ1-1,TRBV9,TRBD1,TGTGCCAGCAGCGAACAGGGGAGCACTGAAGCTTTCTTT,CASSEQGSTEAFF
-,TRBJ1-6,TRBV10-3,TRBD1,TGTGCCATCAGTGAGTCGACAGGGAGAAATTCACCCCTCCACTTT,CAISESTGRNSPLHF
-,TRBJ1-6,TRBV27,TRBD1,TGTGCCAGCAGTTTATCGAGGACAGGGAACCGCGGGGGATCACCCCTCCACTTT,CASSLSRTGNRGGSPLHF
-,TRBJ2-7,TRBV19,-,TGTGCCAGTAGTATAGACCCCGGGCGGGGCGAGCAGTACTTC,CASSIDPGRGEQYF
-,TRBJ2-5,TRBV2,-,TGTGCCGTCTTAGACTACCCAGAGACCCAGTACTTC,CAVLDYPETQYF
-,TRBJ2-6,TRBV7-9,-,TGTGCCAGCAGCTTAGAACTGAGGAAGGCTGGGGCCAACGTCCTGACTTTC,CASSLELRKAGANVLTF
-,TRBJ2-2,TRBV6-4,TRBD1,TGTGCCAGCAGTGAGTCACAGGGGGTGGCCACCGGGGAGCTGTTTTTT,CASSESQGVATGELFF
-,TRBJ1-1,TRBV6-5,TRBD1,TGTGCCAGCAGTTACTCCAGGGGGCAGAGTGCTGAAGCTTTCTTT,CASSYSRGQSAEAFF